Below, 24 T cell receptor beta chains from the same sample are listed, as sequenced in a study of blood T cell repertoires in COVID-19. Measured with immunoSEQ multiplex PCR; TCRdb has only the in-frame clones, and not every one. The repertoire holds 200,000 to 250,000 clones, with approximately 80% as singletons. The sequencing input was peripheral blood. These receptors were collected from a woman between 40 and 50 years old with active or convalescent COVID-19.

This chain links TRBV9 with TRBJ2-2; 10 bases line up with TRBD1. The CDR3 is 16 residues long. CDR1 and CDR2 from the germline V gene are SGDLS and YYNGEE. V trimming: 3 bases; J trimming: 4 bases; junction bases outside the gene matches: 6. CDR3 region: CASSDGTGVGTGELFF. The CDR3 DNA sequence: TGTGCCAGCAGCGACGGGACAGGGGTGGGCACCGGGGAGCTGTTTTTT.

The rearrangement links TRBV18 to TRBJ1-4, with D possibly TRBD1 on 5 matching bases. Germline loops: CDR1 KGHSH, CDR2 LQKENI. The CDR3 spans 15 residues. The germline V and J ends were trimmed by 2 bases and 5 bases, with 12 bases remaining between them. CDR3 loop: CASSPSGRENEKLFF. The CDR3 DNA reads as TGTGCCAGCTCACCATCGGGACGGGAGAATGAAAAACTGTTTTTT.

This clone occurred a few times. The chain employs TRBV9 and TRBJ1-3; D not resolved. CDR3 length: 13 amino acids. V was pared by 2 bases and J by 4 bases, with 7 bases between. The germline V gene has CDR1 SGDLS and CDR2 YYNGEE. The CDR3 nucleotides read TGTGCCAGCAGCGTCCCTTTCGGAAACACCATATATTTT. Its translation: CASSVPFGNTIYF.

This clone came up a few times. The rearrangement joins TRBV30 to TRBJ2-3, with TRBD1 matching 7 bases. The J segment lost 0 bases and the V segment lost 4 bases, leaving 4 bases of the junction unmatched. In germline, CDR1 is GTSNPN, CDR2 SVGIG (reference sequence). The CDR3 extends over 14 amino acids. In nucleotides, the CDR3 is TGTGCCTGGATAGGGACAGCTAGCACAGATACGCAGTATTTT. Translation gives CAWIGTASTDTQYF.

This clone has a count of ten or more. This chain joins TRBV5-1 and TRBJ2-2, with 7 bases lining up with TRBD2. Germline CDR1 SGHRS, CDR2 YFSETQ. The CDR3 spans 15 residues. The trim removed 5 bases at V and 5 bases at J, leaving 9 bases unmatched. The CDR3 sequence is CASRDGASGTGELFF. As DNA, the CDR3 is TGCGCCAGCAGGGATGGGGCTAGCGGAACCGGGGAGCTGTTTTTT. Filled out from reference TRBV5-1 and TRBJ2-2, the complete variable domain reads KAGVTQTPRYLIKTRGQQVTLSCSPISGHRSVSWYQQTPGQGLQFLFEYFSETQRNKGNFPGRFSGRQFSNSRSEMNVSTLELGDSALYLCASRDGASGTGELFFGEGSRLTVL.

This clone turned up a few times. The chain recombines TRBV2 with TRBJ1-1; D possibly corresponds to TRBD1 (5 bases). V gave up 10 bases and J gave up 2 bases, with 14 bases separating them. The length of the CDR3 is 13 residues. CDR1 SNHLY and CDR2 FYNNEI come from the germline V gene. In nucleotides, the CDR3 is TGTGCCACTACTAAAGGGGAAAACACTGAAGCTTTCTTT. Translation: CATTKGENTEAFF. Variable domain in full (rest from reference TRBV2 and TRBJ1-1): EPEVTQTPSHQVTQMGQEVILRCVPISNHLYFYWYRQILGQKVEFLVSFYNNEISEKSEIFDDQFSVERPDGSNFTLKIRSTKLEDSAMYFCATTKGENTEAFFGQGTRLTVV.

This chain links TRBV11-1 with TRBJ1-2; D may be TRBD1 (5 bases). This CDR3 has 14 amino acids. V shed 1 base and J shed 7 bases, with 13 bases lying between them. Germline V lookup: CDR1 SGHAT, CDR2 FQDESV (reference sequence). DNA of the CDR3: TGTGCCAGCAGCTTAGGACAGCCGGGTCGTGGCTACACCTTC. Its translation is CASSLGQPGRGYTF.

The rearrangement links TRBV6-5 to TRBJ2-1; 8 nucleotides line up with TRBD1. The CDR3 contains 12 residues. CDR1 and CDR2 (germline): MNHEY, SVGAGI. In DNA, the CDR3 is TGTGTGACAGGGGACGGGTACAATGAGCAGTTCTTC. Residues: CVTGDGYNEQFF.

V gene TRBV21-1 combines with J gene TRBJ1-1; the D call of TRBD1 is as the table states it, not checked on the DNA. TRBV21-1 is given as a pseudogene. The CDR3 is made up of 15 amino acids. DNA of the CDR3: TGTGCCAGCAGCACCGTGGGTCAGGGGGACACTGAAGCTTTCTTT. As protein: CASSTVGQGDTEAFF.

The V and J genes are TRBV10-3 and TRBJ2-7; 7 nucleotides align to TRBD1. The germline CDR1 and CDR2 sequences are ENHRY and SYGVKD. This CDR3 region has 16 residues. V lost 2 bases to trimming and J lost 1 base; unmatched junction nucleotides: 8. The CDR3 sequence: CAISEGDREPSYEQYF. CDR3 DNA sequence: TGTGCCATCAGTGAGGGGGACAGAGAACCTTCCTACGAGCAGTACTTC.

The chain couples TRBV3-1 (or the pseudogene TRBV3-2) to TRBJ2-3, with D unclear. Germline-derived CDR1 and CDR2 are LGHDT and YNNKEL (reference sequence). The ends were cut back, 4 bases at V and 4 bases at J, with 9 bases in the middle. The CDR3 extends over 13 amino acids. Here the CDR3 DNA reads TGTGCCAGCAGCCTAGCTTTATCAGATACGCAGTATTTT. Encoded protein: CASSLALSDTQYF.

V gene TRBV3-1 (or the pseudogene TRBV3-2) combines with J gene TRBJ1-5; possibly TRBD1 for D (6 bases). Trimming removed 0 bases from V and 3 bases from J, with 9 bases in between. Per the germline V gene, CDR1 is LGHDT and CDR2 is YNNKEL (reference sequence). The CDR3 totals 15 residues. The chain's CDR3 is CASSQDDRNNQPQHF. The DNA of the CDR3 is TGTGCCAGCAGCCAAGACGACAGGAACAATCAGCCCCAGCATTTT.

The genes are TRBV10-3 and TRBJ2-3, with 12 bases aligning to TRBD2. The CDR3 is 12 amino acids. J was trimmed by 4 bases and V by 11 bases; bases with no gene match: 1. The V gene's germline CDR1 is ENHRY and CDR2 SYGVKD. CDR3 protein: CAASGGADTQYF. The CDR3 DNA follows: TGTGCCGCTAGCGGGGGGGCAGATACGCAGTATTTT.

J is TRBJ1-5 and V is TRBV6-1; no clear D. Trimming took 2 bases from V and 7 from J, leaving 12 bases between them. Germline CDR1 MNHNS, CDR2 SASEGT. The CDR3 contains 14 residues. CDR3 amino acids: CASSERGVGQPQHF. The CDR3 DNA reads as TGTGCCAGCAGTGAACGGGGAGTTGGCCAGCCCCAGCATTTT.

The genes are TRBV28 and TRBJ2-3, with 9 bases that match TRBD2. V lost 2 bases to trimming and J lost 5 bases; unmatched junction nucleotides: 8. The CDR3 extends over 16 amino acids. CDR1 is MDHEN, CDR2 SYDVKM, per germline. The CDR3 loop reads CASSLMAGGRRDTQYF. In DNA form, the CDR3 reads TGTGCCAGCAGTTTAATGGCGGGGGGGCGAAGAGATACGCAGTATTTT.

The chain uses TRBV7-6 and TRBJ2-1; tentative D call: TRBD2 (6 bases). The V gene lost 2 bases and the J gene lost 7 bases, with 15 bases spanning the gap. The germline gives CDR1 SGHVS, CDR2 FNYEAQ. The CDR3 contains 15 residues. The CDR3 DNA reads TGTGCCAGCAGCTTAAGGGCGGGGCGGGTAAATGAGCAGTTCTTC. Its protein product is CASSLRAGRVNEQFF.

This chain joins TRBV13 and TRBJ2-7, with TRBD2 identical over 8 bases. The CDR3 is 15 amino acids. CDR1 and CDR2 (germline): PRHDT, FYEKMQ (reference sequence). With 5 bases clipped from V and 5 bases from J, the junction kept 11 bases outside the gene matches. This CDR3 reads CASSVWSSGVNEQYF. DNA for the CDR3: TGTGCCAGCAGCGTATGGAGTAGCGGGGTCAACGAGCAGTACTTC.

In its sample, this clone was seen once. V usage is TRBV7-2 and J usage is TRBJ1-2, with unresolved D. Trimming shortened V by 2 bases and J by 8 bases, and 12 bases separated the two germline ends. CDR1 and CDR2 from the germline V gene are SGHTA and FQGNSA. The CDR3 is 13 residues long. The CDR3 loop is CASSLRGQLGYTF. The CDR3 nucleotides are TGTGCCAGCAGCTTAAGAGGGCAGTTGGGCTACACCTTC.

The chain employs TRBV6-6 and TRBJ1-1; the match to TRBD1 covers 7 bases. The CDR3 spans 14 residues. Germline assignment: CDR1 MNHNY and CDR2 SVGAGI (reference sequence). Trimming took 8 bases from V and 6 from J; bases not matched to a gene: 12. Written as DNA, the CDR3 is TGTGCCAGCTTCGCCGACAGGGACCTTCCTGAAGCTTTCTTT. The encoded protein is CASFADRDLPEAFF.

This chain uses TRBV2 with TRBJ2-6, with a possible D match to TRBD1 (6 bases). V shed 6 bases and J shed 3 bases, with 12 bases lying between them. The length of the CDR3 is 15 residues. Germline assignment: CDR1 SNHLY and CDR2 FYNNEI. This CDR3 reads CASRENRVGANVLTF. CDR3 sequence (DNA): TGTGCCAGCAGGGAAAACAGGGTTGGGGCCAACGTCCTGACTTTC.

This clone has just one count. CDR3 region: CASSRDRGRTNEKLFF. CDR3 coding DNA: TGTGCCAGCAGCCGGGACAGGGGGCGTACTAATGAAAAACTGTTTTTT. The rearrangement links TRBV5-4 to TRBJ1-4, with TRBD1 identical over 12 bases. With V trimmed by 4 bases and J by 2 bases, 3 bases remained unmatched. Germline CDR1 is SGHNT and CDR2 is YYREEE (reference sequence). This CDR3 is built from 16 residues.

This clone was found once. The CDR3 spells CASSQGEGLYGYTF. DNA of the CDR3: TGTGCCAGCAGCCAAGGGGAGGGCCTCTATGGCTACACCTTC. This sequence joins TRBV4-2 and TRBJ1-2; no definite D call. The CDR3 is 14 amino acids. V gave up 1 base and J gave up 4 bases, with 10 bases separating them. From germline, CDR1 is LGHNA and CDR2 YNFKEQ.

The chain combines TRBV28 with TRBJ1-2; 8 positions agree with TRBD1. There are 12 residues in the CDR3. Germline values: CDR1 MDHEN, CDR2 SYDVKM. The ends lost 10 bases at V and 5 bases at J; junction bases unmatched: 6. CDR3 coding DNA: TGTGCCAACTCCGGGACAGGTTATGGCTACACCTTC. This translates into CANSGTGYGYTF.

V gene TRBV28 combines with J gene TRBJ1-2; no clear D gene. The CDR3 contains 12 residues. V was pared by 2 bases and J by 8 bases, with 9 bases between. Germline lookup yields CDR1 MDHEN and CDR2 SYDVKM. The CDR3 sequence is CASSLGGWGYTF. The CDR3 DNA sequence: TGTGCCAGCAGTTTAGGAGGGTGGGGCTACACCTTC.